This TCR beta chain was recovered during a study of cytomegalovirus exposure and HLA in healthy donors. Turning to the study itself: Findings of an earlier analysis included some 120 million unique TCR beta sequences from around 180 million T cells.

Overall study findings and caveats: Reported performance of the classifier showed diagnosis of cytomegalovirus status with high specificity and sensitivity. The authors reported that TCR beta sequences could predict HLA-A and HLA-B alleles. These predictions were accurate for most subjects in the first cohort.

The PCR contained 60 Vbeta and 13 Jbeta primers. The protocol was immunoSEQ multiplex PCR, while the TCRdb copy is restricted to in-frame clones and leaves out a portion. The sample lists more than 85,000 clones, approximately 71% occurring once. CDR1 and CDR2 (germline): SGHAT, FQNNGV. This CDR3 is built from 17 residues. The ends were cut back, 4 bases at V and 1 base at J, with 16 bases in the middle. On this clone: Its antigen is still unknown.

The chain recombines TRBV11-2 with TRBJ2-2, with D possibly being TRBD1 (8 bases). Sample: PBMCs. The origin of this receptor is a female donor in good health and CMV-seronegative. CDR3 bases: TGTGCCAGCAGCTCCAACAGGGGGGGCCGGAACACCGGGGAGCTGTTTTTT. This translates into CASSSNRGGRNTGELFF.